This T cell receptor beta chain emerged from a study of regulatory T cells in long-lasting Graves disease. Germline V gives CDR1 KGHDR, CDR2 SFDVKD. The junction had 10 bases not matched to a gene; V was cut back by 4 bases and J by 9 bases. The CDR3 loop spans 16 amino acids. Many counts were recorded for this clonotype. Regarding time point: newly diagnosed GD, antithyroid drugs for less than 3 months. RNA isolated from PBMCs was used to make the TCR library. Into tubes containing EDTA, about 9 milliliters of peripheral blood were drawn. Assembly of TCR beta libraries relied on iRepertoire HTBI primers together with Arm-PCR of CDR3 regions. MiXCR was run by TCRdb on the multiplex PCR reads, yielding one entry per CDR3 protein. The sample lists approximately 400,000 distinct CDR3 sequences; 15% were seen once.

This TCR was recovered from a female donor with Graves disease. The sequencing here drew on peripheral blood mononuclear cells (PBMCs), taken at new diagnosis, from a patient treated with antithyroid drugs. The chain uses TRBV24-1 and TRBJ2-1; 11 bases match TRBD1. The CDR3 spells CATSERGQGGRGEQFF. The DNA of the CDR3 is TGTGCCACCAGTGAACGGGGACAGGGGGGAAGGGGTGAGCAGTTCTTC.